This TCR beta chain was identified in a study of blood T cell repertoires in COVID-19. Overall study context: From T cells, B-cell-depleted T cells, or PBMCs came the material, which was cDNA or gDNA.

The V gene lost 4 bases and the J gene lost 2 bases, with 11 bases spanning the gap. The CDR3 extends over 15 amino acids. The V gene's germline CDR1 is SNHLY and CDR2 FYNNEI. TCRdb's copy holds only in-frame clones and misses some; the assay was immunoSEQ multiplex PCR. The table shows roughly 150,000 clones, with around 80% occurring only once. This sequence originates from a man aged 70 or older who had been exposed to COVID-19. Material: PBMCs or T cells enriched from blood (not recorded which). The chain employs TRBV2 and TRBJ1-4; no definite D call. The CDR3, as DNA: TGTGCCAGCAGTGGACTACTGGGTACTAATGAAAAACTGTTTTTT. The encoded protein is CASSGLLGTNEKLFF.